This TCR beta chain was observed in a study of T cells in Graves' hyperthyroidism and ophthalmopathy (dated by TCRdb to the late 2010s). A note on the overall study: Peripheral blood was collected at initial diagnosis, before any treatment. TCR V-J signatures able to tell the groups apart were searched for in a discovery cohort of some 97 patients, of whom approximately 40 had Graves' ophthalmopathy and under 65 had stable Graves' hyperthyroidism. Whether ophthalmopathy could be predicted prospectively was tested in an independent validation cohort made up of roughly 19 hyperthyroidism patients plus 17 patients who later progressed to ophthalmopathy. The 75 to 100 discovery patients were divided at random into training and test sets in a 7:3 ratio. In six Graves' hyperthyroidism patients, the study also compared T-cell repertoires from thyroid tissue with T-cell repertoires from blood. After blood sampling, hyperthyroidism patients were treated with methimazole at a starting dose of 30 mg daily, and ophthalmopathy patients were treated with high-dose intravenous methylprednisolone. The paper reports TCR Vbeta CDR3 sequencing of about 140 peripheral blood samples: 43 ophthalmopathy, roughly 80 hyperthyroidism and approximately 17 progressor patients.

Study-level results and caveats: In validation, the model predicted progression to ophthalmopathy with around 71% sensitivity and 72% to 85% specificity, a median of approximately 6.5 months before onset. A 13 V-J signature model separated ophthalmopathy from stable hyperthyroidism, with roughly 88% sensitivity and 81.08% specificity in cross-validation and 80%/75% in testing. Most expanded thyroid clonotypes (frequency above 0.001) were also detected in blood, suggesting blood repertoires may reflect thyroid immune responses. Sample size was not statistically predetermined, and blinding of investigators to group allocation was not performed.

Stable Graves' hyperthyroidism was defined as the absence of progression to ophthalmopathy over 18 months of follow-up. Hyperthyroidism patients were newly diagnosed, had a disease duration of under 2 months, and were aged 18 to 65 years. The study excluded patients with uncontrolled infections, other autoimmune diseases, pregnancy or lactation. Diagnoses relied on clinical symptoms, serum thyroxine and TRAb, thyroid ultrasound and orbital computed tomography. PBMCs were isolated from 8 to 10 ml of fresh peripheral blood by Ficoll-Paque density gradient centrifugation. Total RNA was extracted with Trizol reagent, and quality was checked on an Agilent 2100 Bioanalyzer. Amplification of TCR beta CDR3 regions was carried out from RNA transcripts. For the first round of RT-PCR on the TCR CDR3, the HTBI primer set was used together with the Qiagen OneStep RT-PCR kit. Libraries were constructed in a second round of multiplex PCR, after which size selection and purification were performed. Sequencing of the libraries was done on an Illumina HiSeq2000 using paired-end 100 bp reads. Processing in the source paper ran as follows. SOAPnuke was used to process the raw data, with reads discarded if the reads contained adapters or uncalled bases, had a mean Phred below 15, or lacked an exact constant-primer or identifier match. COPE v1.2.5 was used to merge high-quality paired reads, and clonotypes were defined as unique nucleotide sequences. MiTCR v1.1 was used to align the clonotypes against IMGT TRBV, TRBD and TRBJ reference segments. The analysis included only V-J combinations with a frequency above 0.0001, which together covered about 99% of the repertoires. The TCS score was defined as F50 (clonal expansion) divided by E x V (chaos), with BLOSUM62-based TCRdist calculated between CDR3 peptides within each V-J. Welch's t-statistics and random forest reduced roughly 530 V-J features to 13, which were used in a naive Bayes classifier (R e1071). The raw public reads went through TCRdb reprocessing: fastp at Q25, MiXCR clone calling, in-frame beta chains kept. Every entry covers one CDR3 protein and lists the most common genes and DNA from its rows. Clone size and V and J calls follow TCRdb, not the original study. The sample yields 300,000 to 400,000 distinct CDR3 sequences; approximately 15% were counted once. 9.5% to 12% of the sample is taken by the ten largest.

In the case of this clonotype: The antigen it binds to is not known. No much larger clone is present one base from it, and per-base qualities are unavailable.

CDR1 and CDR2, looked up from the germline V gene (reference sequence), are DFQATT and SNEGSKA. Trimming leaves V shorter by 1 base and J shorter by 6 bases, with the junction holding 8 bases beyond the gene matches. Inclusive of the bounding cysteine and phenylalanine, the CDR3 is 16 residues long. Only the CDR3 portion is preserved as DNA: 48 bases, with reading frame beginning at the first base. The chain is encoded by TRBV20-1 joined to TRBJ2-3; 12 of the junction bases match TRBD2. This TCR came from a woman aged 60-70 years with Graves' hyperthyroidism. Sequencing was done on a sample of blood. The CDR3 reads as follows: CSARGLAGEGCDTQYF. The sequenced DNA is TGCAGTGCTAGAGGACTAGCGGGAGAAGGGTGCGATACGCAGTATTTT.